This TCR beta chain appears in the sequencing data of a study of blood T cells in healthy people across ages. It was with a sample-barcoded 5' primer and a J-beta primer mix that a second PCR of roughly 7 to 12 cycles was run. TCRdb re-called the 5' RACE reads through MiXCR, storing one row per CDR3 protein. The sample records about 1,400,000 distinct CDR3 sequences, almost 60% being singletons. Findings and caveats of the study: Calculation of diversity from one million T cells yielded estimates considered to be underestimates.

CDR1 and CDR2 from the germline V gene are DFQATT and SNEGSKA (reference sequence). V dropped 5 bases and J dropped 7; count of bases not matched to a gene: 12. This CDR3 spans 15 amino acids. As to this clonotype: Its matching antigen is unknown.

The sequence came from a man between 18 and 29 years old in good health. The sequencing input was blood. The chain carries TRBV20-1 and TRBJ2-7, with 12 bases aligning to TRBD1. DNA of the CDR3: TGCAGTGCTGAACCGGGACAGGGGGCGCTTCGGGAGCAGTACTTC. Its protein is CSAEPGQGALREQYF.